This TCR beta chain was captured by sequencing in a study of T-cell memory formation after mild COVID-19. Study-level points and caveats: Cross-reactive memory apparently joined, as some responding clones appeared in pre-infection memory. For contracting clones, CD4+ ones sat mainly in CM and EM, CD8+ in EMRA. Whereas later expanders leaned CD4+, clones contracting day 15 to 85 showed a balanced CD4/CD8 makeup. The second-wave clones peaking on day 37 were not confirmed as SARS-CoV-2-specific.

The CDR3 has 16 residues. The V gene lost 1 base and the J gene lost 5 bases, with 19 bases spanning the gap. Germline V gene data show CDR1 as DFQATT and CDR2 as SNEGSKA (reference sequence). TCRdb reanalysed the 5' RACE reads using MiXCR and keeps one entry per CDR3 protein. The sample shows about half a million distinct CDR3 sequences, about 20% of them seen only once. With regard to this clonotype: No antigen is known for it.

Sequenced input: PBMCs or a T cell subset sorted from them (not recorded which). This chain links TRBV20-1 with TRBJ2-3; possibly TRBD2 for D (6 bases). The TCR originated in an adult woman who had mild COVID-19 (a few samples of this study predate the infection). Cell type and time point are not known. The CDR3 nucleotides read TGCAGTGCTAGAGTCTCTCCGGGAGCCCGGGGAGATACGCAGTATTTT. Protein sequence: CSARVSPGARGDTQYF.